The clone carrying this T cell receptor beta chain was found once. The antigen remains unidentified. The data were obtained in a study of breast tumors, draining lymph nodes, adjacent tissues. Axillary draining lymph nodes of breast cancer patients supplied the node samples. MiXCR was run by TCRdb on the multiplex PCR reads, yielding one entry per CDR3 protein. The data hold around 100,000 distinct CDR3 sequences, with around 20% observed a single time. Notes on the study in general: Tumors had less TCR diversity than lymph nodes, more than nontumor tissue. The data were judged consistent with most tumor T cells coming from lymph node and expanding in tumor.

V gave up 5 bases and J gave up 2 bases; unmatched junction bases: 6. The V gene's germline CDR1 is SGHRS and CDR2 YFSETQ. The CDR3 length is 14 residues. The TCR sequence derives from a female donor with breast cancer. Some clones in this sample may be carry-over from other donors' samples. The chain carries TRBV5-1 and TRBJ1-1, with TRBD1 matching 7 bases. Specimen: axillary lymph node tissue. This chain's CDR3 is CASSINRGNTEAFF. The CDR3 DNA reads as TGCGCCAGCAGTATCAACAGGGGTAACACTGAAGCTTTCTTT.